The present entry profiles one T cell receptor beta chain with its context. There is no known antigen for this receptor. One base away there is no much larger clone; base qualities are not given. All patients had early-stage hepatocellular carcinoma and received no therapy before surgical resection. No macroscopic evidence of necrosis or hemorrhage was present in the sampled areas. In a couple of patients, TCR sequencing (ImmunoSeq) was performed on multiple regions. Frozen tissue samples from resection were taken at least 1 cm away from one another. Samples labelled N came from nontumoral liver tissue adjacent to the tumor. The DNeasy blood and tissue kit was used to extract genomic DNA from bulk tissue. V is reduced by 4 bases and J by 6 bases, leaving a spacing of 17 bases between them. Looking up the germline V gene yields CDR1 SGHDT and CDR2 YYEEEE. The CDR3 has 14 amino acids, counting the end cysteine and phenylalanine. The retained sequence is limited to the CDR3, 42 bases, with the frame set at the first base.

The immunoSEQ assay was used to sequence TCR beta chain CDR3 regions from genomic DNA. Rearranged VDJ segments were amplified with primers annealing to V and J segments. Per the original workflow: The ImmunoSeq Analyzer software was used to calculate clonality and richness metrics. Differentially abundant clones between regions were identified using Fisher's exact test plus a beta-binomial method for added stringency. TCRdb carries this immuneACCESS record with in-frame sequences only. Its versions omit some clonotypes, under half of them owing to an unresolved V gene in the studies checked, with the rest unexplained. Clonal size and the V and J genes are those of that table, whereas D and trimming came from the DNA. The sample includes some 21,000 clones, with roughly 73% observed a single time. 17% of the sample comes from the top ten. The data belong to a study of intratumoral heterogeneity in liver cancer. Concerning the study at large: In the full cohort of around 13 patients, the median age was roughly 63 years and the majority of patients were male. The study combined RNA-seq, DNA sequencing, TCR-seq and SNP array data from multiple regions of hepatocellular carcinoma specimens to study intratumor heterogeneity. A total of 71 multiregional samples from roughly 14 HCC patients, consisting of fewer than 55 tumoral and some 20 adjacent nontumoral regions, were included in the overall cohort. Study-wide findings and limitations: The authors acknowledged a relatively low patient number and under-sampled tumor-infiltrating lymphocyte representation as limitations.

The TCR comes from a woman in her seventies with hepatocellular carcinoma. The chain is made from TRBV5-6 and TRBJ2-7, with TRBD2 as a weak D call on 6 bases. The sample here was tumor-adjacent normal tissue, taken before any cancer treatment. The sequenced DNA is TGTGCCAGCAGCCAGAAGGGTCGGGAGCTCGAGCAGTACTTC. It is translated as CASSQKGRELEQYF.